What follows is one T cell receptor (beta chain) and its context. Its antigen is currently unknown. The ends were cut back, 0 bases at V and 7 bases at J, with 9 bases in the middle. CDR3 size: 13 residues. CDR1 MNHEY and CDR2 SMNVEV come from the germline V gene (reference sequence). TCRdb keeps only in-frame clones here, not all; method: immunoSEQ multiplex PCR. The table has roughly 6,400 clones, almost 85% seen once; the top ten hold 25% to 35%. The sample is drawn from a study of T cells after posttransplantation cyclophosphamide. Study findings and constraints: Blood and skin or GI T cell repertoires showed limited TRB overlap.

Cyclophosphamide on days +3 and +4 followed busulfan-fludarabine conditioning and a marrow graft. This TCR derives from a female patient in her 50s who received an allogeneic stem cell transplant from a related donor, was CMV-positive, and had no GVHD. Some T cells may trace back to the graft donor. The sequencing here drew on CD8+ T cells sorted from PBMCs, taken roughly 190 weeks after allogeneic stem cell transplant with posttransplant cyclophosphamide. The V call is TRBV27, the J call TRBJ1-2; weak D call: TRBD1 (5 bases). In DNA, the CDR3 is TGTGCCAGCAGTTTATCGGGGGGGATTGGCTACACCTTC. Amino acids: CASSLSGGIGYTF.